The 9 T cell receptor beta chains below were found in one sample sequenced in a study of blood T cell repertoires in COVID-19. Libraries were prepared by immunoSEQ multiplex PCR; TCRdb keeps only in-frame clonotypes and omits some of them. This table holds some 330,000 clones, roughly 90% found once. Sequenced material: PBMCs or T cells enriched from blood (not recorded which). The receptors here all came from a woman younger than 45 who had recovered from COVID-19.

The rearrangement joins TRBV28 to TRBJ1-5, with D possibly matching TRBD1 (5 bases). The germline V gene encodes CDR1 MDHEN and CDR2 SYDVKM. This CDR3 region has 15 residues. V shed 2 bases and J shed 3 bases, with 11 bases lying between them. In DNA, the CDR3 is TGTGCCAGCAGTTTACCGAGGACAAACAATCAGCCCCAGCATTTT. It codes for CASSLPRTNNQPQHF.

The gene calls are TRBV7-9 and TRBJ2-1; 8 bases match TRBD2. The CDR3 loop spans 15 amino acids. The V segment lost 8 bases and the J segment 10 bases; nucleotides outside the gene matches: 16. From germline, CDR1 is SEHNR and CDR2 FQNEAQ (reference sequence). CDR3 in DNA: TGTGCCAGCTCTGGGGTACTAGCGGCGTTTGGGGAGCAGTTCTTC. Protein product: CASSGVLAAFGEQFF.

This chain connects TRBV7-2 to TRBJ2-5; TRBD2 might be the D (5 bases). Germline V gives CDR1 SGHTA, CDR2 FQGNSA. V lost 0 bases and J 4 bases, leaving 12 bases between the germline ends. The CDR3 is 15 residues long. CDR3 nucleotide sequence: TGTGCCAGCAGCTTAGCGTCTGGACTGGTAGAGACCCAGTACTTC. As protein: CASSLASGLVETQYF.

The chain joins TRBV19 to TRBJ2-1, with TRBD1 matching over 8 bases. The J segment lost 3 bases and the V segment lost 3 bases, leaving 1 base of the junction unmatched. The V gene's germline CDR1 is LNHDA and CDR2 SQIVND (reference sequence). The CDR3 is 14 residues long. Here the CDR3 DNA reads TGTGCCAGTAGTATGACAGGGGTCTACAATGAGCAGTTCTTC. It translates to CASSMTGVYNEQFF. Full variable domain (outside the CDR3, taken from reference TRBV19 and TRBJ2-1): DGGITQSPKYLFRKEGQNVTLSCEQNLNHDAMYWYRQDPGQGLRLIYYSQIVNDFQKGDIAEGYSVSREKKESFPLTVTSAQKNPTAFYLCASSMTGVYNEQFFGPGTRLTVL.

The CDR3 protein is CATGQGNPGELFF. For the CDR3, the DNA is TGTGCCACCGGACAGGGTAACCCCGGGGAGCTGTTTTTT. This chain joins TRBV12-3 or TRBV12-4 and TRBJ2-2; TRBD1 agrees at 8 bases. V was clipped by 10 bases and J by 6 bases; unmatched bases: 7. The CDR3 covers 13 residues.

The gene calls are TRBV18 and TRBJ2-7; 8 positions agree with TRBD2. V was pared by 3 bases and J by 1 base, with 2 bases of the junction left unmatched. The germline V gene has CDR1 KGHSH and CDR2 LQKENI. This CDR3 has 14 amino acids. The DNA for the CDR3 is TGTGCCAGCTCACCCAGCGGGAGTTCCTACGAGCAGTACTTC. Amino acid sequence: CASSPSGSSYEQYF.

This sequence joins TRBV7-8 and TRBJ1-5; D gene unclear. The CDR3 is 13 amino acids. Germline CDR1 SGHVS, CDR2 FQNEAQ. The germline V and J ends were trimmed by 1 base and 5 bases, with 6 bases remaining between them. The CDR3 bases are TGTGCCAGCAGCTTAGTAAGAGATCAGCCCCAGCATTTT. The encoded protein is CASSLVRDQPQHF. The full variable domain, completed using reference TRBV7-8 and TRBJ1-5, is GAGVSQSPRYKVAKRGQDVALRCDPISGHVSLFWYQQALGQGPEFLTYFQNEAQLDKSGLPSDRFFAERPEGSVSTLKIQRTQQEDSAVYLCASSLVRDQPQHFGDGTRLSIL.

The V call is TRBV10-3, the J call TRBJ1-1, with a weak D call TRBD1 (6 bases). Germline values: CDR1 ENHRY, CDR2 SYGVKD. Trimming left V 6 bases short and J 4 bases short, with 12 bases between. The CDR3 is made up of 13 amino acids. This CDR3 is CAISPRGGTEAFF. Here the CDR3 DNA reads TGTGCCATCAGCCCCAGGGGTGGCACTGAAGCTTTCTTT.

The rearrangement links TRBV7-9 to TRBJ1-1; no firm D call. V was trimmed by 5 bases and J by 4 bases, leaving 5 bases between them. CDR3 length: 11 amino acids. The V gene's germline CDR1 is SEHNR and CDR2 FQNEAQ (reference sequence). The CDR3 is CASSPGTEAFF. CDR3 nucleotides: TGTGCCAGCAGCCCAGGCACTGAAGCTTTCTTT.